This TCR beta chain was captured by sequencing in a study of OX40 agonist ivuxolimab in advanced cancers. Across the study: Aged roughly 20 to 85 with a mean of 60 years, they were 82.7% male.

The length of the CDR3 is 13 residues. Germline V gene data show CDR1 as SGHRS and CDR2 as YFSETQ. Sequencing was performed with immunoSEQ multiplex PCR; in TCRdb, only in-frame clones are kept and a portion is missing. The sample records under 80,000 clones, 88% being singletons. The specimen comprised CD4+ or CD8+ T cells sorted from blood, sampled in a trial of the OX40 agonist ivuxolimab. The receptor's source is an adult with an advanced solid tumor such as melanoma, head and neck, liver or kidney cancer. This rearrangement joins TRBV5-1 to TRBJ2-5; D not certain. The end of the DNA is better explained by TRBJ2-7, so the J call may be wrong. CDR3 region: CASSSALGYEQYF. The CDR3 nucleotides are TGCGCCAGCAGCTCGGCCCTCGGTTACGAGCAGTACTTC.